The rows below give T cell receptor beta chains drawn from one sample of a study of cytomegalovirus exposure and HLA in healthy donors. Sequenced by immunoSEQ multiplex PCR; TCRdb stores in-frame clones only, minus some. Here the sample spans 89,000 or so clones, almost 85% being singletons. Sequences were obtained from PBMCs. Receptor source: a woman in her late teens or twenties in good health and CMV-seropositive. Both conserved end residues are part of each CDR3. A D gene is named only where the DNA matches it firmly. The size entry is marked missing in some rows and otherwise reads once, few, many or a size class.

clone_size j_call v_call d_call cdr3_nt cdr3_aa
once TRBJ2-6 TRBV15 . TGTGCCACCAGTACCGGGAACTCTGGGGCCAACGTCCTGACTTTC CATSTGNSGANVLTF
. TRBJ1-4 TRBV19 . TGTGCCAGTAGGGACAGCGCAACTAATGAAAAACTGTTTTTT CASRDSATNEKLFF
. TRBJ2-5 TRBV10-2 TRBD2 TGCGCCAGCAGTGGGGACTACCCAAGACGAGAGACCCAGTACTTC CASSGDYPRRETQYF
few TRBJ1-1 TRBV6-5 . TGTGCCAGCAGCCTCGGACAGATGAACACTGAAGCTTTCTTT CASSLGQMNTEAFF
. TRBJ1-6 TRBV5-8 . TGTGCCAGCAGCTTGGGAACGAGTTCACCCCTCCACTTT CASSLGTSSPLHF
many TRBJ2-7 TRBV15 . TGTGCCACCAGCAGAGATCGGGGGTCGGCGGACGAGCAGTACTTC CATSRDRGSADEQYF
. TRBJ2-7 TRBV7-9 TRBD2 TGTGCCAGCAGCTTAGGTCGACTAGCGGGATGCCACGAGCAGTACTTC CASSLGRLAGCHEQYF
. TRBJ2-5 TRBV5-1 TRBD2 TGCGCCAGCAGCCGGAACCTGGGGAGGGCCCAGTACTTC CASSRNLGRAQYF
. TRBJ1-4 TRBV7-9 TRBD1 TGTGCCAGCAGCTTAGCCTGGACAGGTGAAAAACTGTTTTTT CASSLAWTGEKLFF
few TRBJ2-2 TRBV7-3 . TGTGCCAGCAGTATAGGGGGCACCGGGGAGCTGTTTTTT CASSIGGTGELFF
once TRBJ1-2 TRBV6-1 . TGTGCCAGCAGTGAAATAGACAGGATCTATGGCTACACCTTC CASSEIDRIYGYTF
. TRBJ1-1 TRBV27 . TGTGCCAGCAGTTTATTAGGGGAGGGCACTGAAGCTTTCTTT CASSLLGEGTEAFF
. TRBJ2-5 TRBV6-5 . TGTGCCAGCAGCACCAGGGGGGAAGAGACCCAGTACTTC CASSTRGEETQYF
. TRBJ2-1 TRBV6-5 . TGTGCCAGCAGTTACTCGGAGGGGTATAACGATGAGCAGTTCTTC CASSYSEGYNDEQFF
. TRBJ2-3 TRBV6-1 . TGTGCCAGCAGTGAACTCGGGCAGGGGTTCACAGATACGCAGTATTTT CASSELGQGFTDTQYF
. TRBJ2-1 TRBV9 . TGTGCCAGCAGCGTATGGGTGGGAGACGTGGATGAGCAGTTCTTC CASSVWVGDVDEQFF
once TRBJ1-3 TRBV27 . TGTGCCAGCAGTGAAGACGGACAGTCTGGAAACACCATATATTTT CASSEDGQSGNTIYF
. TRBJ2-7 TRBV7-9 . TGTGCCAGCAGCGGCCTCAGGGGAGGGGGCTACGAGCAGTACTTC CASSGLRGGGYEQYF
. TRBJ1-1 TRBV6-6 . TGTGCCAGCAGTTCCGGGGGGCTAGCGAGGATCTTT CASSSGGLARIF
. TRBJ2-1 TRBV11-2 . TGTGCCAGCAGCTTATCTAGCGATGAGCAGTTCTTC CASSLSSDEQFF
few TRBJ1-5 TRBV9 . TGTGCCAGCAGCGTAGGACAGGACAATCAGCCCCAGCATTTT CASSVGQDNQPQHF
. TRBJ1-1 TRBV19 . TGTGCCAGTAGTATAGATCGTATGAGGAAGAGATCGAACACTGAAGCTTTCTTT CASSIDRMRKRSNTEAFF
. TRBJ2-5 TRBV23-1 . TGCGCCAGCAGTCGGCCGGGATTGGAAGAGACCCAGTACTTC CASSRPGLEETQYF
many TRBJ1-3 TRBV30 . TGTGCCTGGAGGCATCAGGGGTCAGGAAACACCATATATTTT CAWRHQGSGNTIYF
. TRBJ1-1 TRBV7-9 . TGTGCCAGCAGCCCCTTTGTTTGGGGGGGAACTGAAGCTTTCTTT CASSPFVWGGTEAFF
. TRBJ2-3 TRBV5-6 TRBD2 TGTGCCAGCAGCCGGTTCCAGCGGGAGCCTTTAATTGGTCCAGATACGCAGTATTTT CASSRFQREPLIGPDTQYF
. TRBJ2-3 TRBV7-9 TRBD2 TGTGCCAGCAGCTTGGGAATAGCGGGAGGGACAGATACGCAGTATTTT CASSLGIAGGTDTQYF
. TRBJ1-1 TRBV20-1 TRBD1 TGCAGTTTCGCAGGGGGCACTGAAGCTTTCTTT CSFAGGTEAFF
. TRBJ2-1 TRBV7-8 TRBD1 TGTGCCAGCAGCCTAACCGCCGGGACAGGGGTCAATGAGCAGTTCTTC CASSLTAGTGVNEQFF
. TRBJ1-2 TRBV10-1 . TGCGCCAGCAGTGACGGCAGGGGTTATGGCTACACCTTC CASSDGRGYGYTF
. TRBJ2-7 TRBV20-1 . TGCAGTGCTAGTCTCGTATACGAGCAGTACTTC CSASLVYEQYF
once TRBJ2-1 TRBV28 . TGTGCTACAGGCCTAACCTACAATGAGCAGTTCTTC CATGLTYNEQFF
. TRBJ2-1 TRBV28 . TGTGCCAGCAGTTTACTCAGGGGCTTGTACAATGAGCAGTTCTTC CASSLLRGLYNEQFF